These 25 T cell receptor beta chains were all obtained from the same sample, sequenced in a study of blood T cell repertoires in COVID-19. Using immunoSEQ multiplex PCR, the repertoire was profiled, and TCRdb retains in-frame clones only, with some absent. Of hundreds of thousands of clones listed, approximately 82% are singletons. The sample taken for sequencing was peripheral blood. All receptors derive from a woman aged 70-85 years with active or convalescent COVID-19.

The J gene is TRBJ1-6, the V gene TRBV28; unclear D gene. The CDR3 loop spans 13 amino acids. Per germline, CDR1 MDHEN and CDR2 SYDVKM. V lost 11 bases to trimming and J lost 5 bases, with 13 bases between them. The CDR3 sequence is CAALEGDNSPLHF. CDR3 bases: TGTGCCGCCCTGGAGGGTGATAATTCACCCCTCCACTTT.

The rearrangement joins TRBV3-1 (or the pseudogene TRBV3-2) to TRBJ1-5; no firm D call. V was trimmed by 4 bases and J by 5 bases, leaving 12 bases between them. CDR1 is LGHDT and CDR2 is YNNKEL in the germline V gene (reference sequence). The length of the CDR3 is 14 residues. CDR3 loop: CASSPQTSYQPQHF. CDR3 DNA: TGTGCCAGCAGCCCACAAACATCGTATCAGCCCCAGCATTTT.

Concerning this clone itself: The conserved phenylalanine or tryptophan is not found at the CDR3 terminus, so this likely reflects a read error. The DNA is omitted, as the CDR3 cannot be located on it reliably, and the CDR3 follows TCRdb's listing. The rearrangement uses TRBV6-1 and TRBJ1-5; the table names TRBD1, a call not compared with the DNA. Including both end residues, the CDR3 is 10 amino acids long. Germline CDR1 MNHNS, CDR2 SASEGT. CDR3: CASSEVEQGI.

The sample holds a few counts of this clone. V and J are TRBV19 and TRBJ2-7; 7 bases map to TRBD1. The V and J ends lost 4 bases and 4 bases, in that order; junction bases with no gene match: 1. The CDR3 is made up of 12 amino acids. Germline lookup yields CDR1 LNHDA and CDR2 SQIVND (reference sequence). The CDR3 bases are TGTGCCAGTAGTAACAGGGGTTACGAGCAGTACTTC. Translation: CASSNRGYEQYF.

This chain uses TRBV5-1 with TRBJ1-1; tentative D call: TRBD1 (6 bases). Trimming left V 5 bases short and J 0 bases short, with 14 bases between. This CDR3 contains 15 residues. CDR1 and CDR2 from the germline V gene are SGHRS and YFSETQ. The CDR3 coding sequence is TGCGCCAGCAGGGACAGTCCGGGCGTGAACACTGAAGCTTTCTTT. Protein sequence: CASRDSPGVNTEAFF.

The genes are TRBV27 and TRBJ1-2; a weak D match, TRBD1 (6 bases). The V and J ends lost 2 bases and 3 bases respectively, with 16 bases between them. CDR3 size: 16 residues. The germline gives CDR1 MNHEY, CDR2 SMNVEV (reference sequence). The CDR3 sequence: CASSLGGGRADYGYTF. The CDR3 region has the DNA TGTGCCAGCAGTTTAGGGGGGGGCAGGGCGGACTATGGCTACACCTTC.

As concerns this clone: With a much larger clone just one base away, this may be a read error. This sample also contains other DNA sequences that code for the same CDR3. The CDR3 DNA follows: TGTGCCAGCAGTGAAGCGAGAGATACGCAGTATTTT. Its protein is CASSEARDTQYF. The rearrangement joins TRBV2 to TRBJ2-3; unclear D gene. Trimming pared 0 bases from V and 5 bases from J, leaving 3 bases between. Germline V gene sequence: CDR1 SNHLY, CDR2 FYNNEI. The CDR3 is made up of 12 amino acids.

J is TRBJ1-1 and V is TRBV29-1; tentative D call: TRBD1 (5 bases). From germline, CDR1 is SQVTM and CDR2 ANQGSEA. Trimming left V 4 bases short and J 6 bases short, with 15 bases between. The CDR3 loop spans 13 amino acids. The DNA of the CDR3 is TGCAGCGTTGCGGGGGTCGGGGTACCTGAAGCTTTCTTT. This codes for CSVAGVGVPEAFF.

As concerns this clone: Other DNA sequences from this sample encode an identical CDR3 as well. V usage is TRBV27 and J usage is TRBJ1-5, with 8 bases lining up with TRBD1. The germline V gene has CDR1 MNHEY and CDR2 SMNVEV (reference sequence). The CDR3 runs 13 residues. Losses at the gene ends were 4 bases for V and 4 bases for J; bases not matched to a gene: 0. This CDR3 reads CASSWTGNQPQHF. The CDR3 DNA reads TGTGCCAGCAGTTGGACAGGGAATCAGCCCCAGCATTTT.

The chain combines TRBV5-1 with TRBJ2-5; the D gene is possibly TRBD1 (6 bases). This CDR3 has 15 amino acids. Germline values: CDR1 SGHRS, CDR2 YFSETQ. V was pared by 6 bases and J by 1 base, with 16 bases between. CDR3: CASTTGQHIQETQYF. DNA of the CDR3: TGCGCCAGCACAACCGGACAGCATATCCAAGAGACCCAGTACTTC.

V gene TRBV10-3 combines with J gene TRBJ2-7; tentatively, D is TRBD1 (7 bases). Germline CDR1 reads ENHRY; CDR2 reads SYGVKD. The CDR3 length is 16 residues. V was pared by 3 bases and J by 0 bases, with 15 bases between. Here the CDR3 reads CAISDGGQSISYEQYF. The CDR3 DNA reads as TGTGCCATCAGTGACGGGGGACAGTCCATCTCCTACGAGCAGTACTTC.

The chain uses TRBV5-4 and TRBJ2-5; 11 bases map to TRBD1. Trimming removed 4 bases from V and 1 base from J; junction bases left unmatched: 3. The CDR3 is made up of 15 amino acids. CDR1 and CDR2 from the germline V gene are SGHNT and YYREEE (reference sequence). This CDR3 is CASSGTGGFQETQYF. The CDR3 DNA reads TGTGCCAGCAGCGGGACAGGGGGTTTCCAAGAGACCCAGTACTTC.

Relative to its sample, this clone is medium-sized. The CDR3 region is CASTRPATNTEAFF. The CDR3 DNA reads TGTGCCAGCACGCGGCCGGCTACGAACACTGAAGCTTTCTTT. The chain is built from TRBV28 and TRBJ1-1, with D unclear. V was cut by 7 bases and J by 1 base, with 13 bases left in between. Per germline, CDR1 MDHEN and CDR2 SYDVKM. The CDR3 runs to 14 residues.

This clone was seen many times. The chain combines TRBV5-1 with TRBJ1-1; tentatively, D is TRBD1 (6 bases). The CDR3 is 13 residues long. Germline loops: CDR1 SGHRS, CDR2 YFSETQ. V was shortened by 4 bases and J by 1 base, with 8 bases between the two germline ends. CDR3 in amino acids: CASSRTANTEAFF. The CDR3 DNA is TGCGCCAGCAGCCGGACAGCGAACACTGAAGCTTTCTTT.

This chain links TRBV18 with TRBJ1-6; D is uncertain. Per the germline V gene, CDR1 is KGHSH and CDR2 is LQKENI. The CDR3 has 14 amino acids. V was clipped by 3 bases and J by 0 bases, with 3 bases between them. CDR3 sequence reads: CASSPSSYNSPLHF. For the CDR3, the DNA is TGTGCCAGCTCACCGAGCTCCTATAATTCACCCCTCCACTTT.

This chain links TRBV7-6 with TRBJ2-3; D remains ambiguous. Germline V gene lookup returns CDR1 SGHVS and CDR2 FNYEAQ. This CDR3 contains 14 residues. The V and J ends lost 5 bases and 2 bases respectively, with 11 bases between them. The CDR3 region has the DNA TGTGCCAGCAGCCCGCGACTGCTCACAGATACGCAGTATTTT. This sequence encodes CASSPRLLTDTQYF.

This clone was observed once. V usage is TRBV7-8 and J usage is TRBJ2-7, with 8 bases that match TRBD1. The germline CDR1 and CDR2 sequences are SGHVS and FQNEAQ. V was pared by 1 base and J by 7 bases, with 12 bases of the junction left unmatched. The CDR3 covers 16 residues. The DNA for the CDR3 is TGTGCCAGCAGCTTAGATGGAACAGGGGGAGTAGGGGAGCAGTACTTC. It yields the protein CASSLDGTGGVGEQYF.

The CDR3 region is CASSPGQPTGNQPQHF. The CDR3 DNA reads as TGTGCCAGCAGCCCAGGACAGCCAACGGGCAATCAGCCCCAGCATTTT. The chain combines TRBV7-2 with TRBJ1-5, with D possibly being TRBD1 (6 bases). The CDR3 extends over 16 amino acids. The V and J ends lost 5 bases and 2 bases respectively, with 16 bases between them. CDR1 and CDR2 (germline): SGHTA, FQGNSA.

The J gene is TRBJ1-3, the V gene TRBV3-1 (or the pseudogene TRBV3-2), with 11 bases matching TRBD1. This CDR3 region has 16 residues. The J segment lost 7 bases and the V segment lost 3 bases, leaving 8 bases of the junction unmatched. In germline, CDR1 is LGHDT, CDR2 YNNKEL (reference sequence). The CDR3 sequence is CASSQDPGQGGNTIYF. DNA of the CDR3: TGTGCCAGCAGCCAGGACCCGGGACAGGGGGGGAACACCATATATTTT.

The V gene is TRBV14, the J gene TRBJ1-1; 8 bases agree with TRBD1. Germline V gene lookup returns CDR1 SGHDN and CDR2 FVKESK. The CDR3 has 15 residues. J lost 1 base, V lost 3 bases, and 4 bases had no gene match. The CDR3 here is CASSHLGQGNTEAFF. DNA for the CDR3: TGTGCCAGCAGCCACCTAGGACAGGGGAACACTGAAGCTTTCTTT.

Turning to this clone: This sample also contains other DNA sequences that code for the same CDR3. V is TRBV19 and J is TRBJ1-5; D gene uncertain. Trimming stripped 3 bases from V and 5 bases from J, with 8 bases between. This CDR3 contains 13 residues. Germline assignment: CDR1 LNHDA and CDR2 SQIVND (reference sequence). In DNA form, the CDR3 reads TGTGCCAGTAGTATCCGGGAGGATCAGCCCCAGCATTTT. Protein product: CASSIREDQPQHF.

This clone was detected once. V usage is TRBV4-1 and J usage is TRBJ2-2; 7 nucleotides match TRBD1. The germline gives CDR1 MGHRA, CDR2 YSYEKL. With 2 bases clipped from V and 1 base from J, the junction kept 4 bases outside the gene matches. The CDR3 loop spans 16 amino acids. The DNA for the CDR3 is TGCGCCAGCAGCCAAACCAGGACAGGGAACACCGGGGAGCTGTTTTTT. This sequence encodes CASSQTRTGNTGELFF.

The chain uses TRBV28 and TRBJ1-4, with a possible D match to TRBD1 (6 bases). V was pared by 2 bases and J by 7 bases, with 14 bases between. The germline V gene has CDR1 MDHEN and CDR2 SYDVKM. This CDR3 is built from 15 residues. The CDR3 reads CASSLGRGLLEKLFF. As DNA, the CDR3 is TGTGCCAGCAGTTTAGGGAGGGGGTTACTTGAAAAACTGTTTTTT.

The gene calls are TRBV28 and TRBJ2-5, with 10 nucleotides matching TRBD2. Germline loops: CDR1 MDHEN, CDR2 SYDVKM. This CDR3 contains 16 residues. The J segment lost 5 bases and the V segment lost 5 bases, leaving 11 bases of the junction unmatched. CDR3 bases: TGTGCCAGCAGTCTTCACGGTGGACTAGCGGTGGAGACCCAGTACTTC. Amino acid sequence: CASSLHGGLAVETQYF.

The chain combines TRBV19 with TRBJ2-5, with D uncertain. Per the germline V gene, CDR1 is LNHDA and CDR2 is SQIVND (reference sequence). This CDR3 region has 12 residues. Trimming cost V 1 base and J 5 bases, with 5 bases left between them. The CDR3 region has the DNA TGTGCCAGTAGTATAGCCGGGGAGACCCAGTACTTC. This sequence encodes CASSIAGETQYF.